The 20 T cell receptor beta chains reported below all come from one sample, sequenced in a study of CD8 T cells in ankylosing spondylitis. Whole-study results and caveats: Ankylosing spondylitis blood appeared to carry a characteristic TCR beta motif of fewer than 10 highly homologous variants.

TCRdb analysed the 5' RACE reads with MiXCR anew, one entry per CDR3 protein. The sample yields about 390,000 distinct CDR3 sequences, around 24% seen once. No antigens are known for them. Sequenced: blood, either unsorted or a sorted T cell fraction (not recorded which). The receptors were gathered from a male donor with ankylosing spondylitis.

The chain recombines TRBV10-3 with TRBJ2-1; no clear D gene. Per the germline V gene, CDR1 is ENHRY and CDR2 is SYGVKD. V lost 8 bases and J 2 bases, leaving 16 bases between the germline ends. The CDR3 consists of 15 residues. The CDR3 nucleotides read TGTGCCATCGGCTTCGGAAAAGCTACCTACAATGAGCAGTTCTTC. It encodes CAIGFGKATYNEQFF.

The chain couples TRBV29-1 to TRBJ1-5; D gene ambiguous. The CDR3 extends over 14 amino acids. Germline CDR1 is SQVTM and CDR2 is ANQGSEA. Deletions cut 1 base from V and 11 bases from J, with 18 bases between. CDR3 in amino acids: CSVEAKTPLKAQHF. As DNA, the CDR3 is TGCAGCGTTGAAGCTAAGACACCCCTTAAGGCCCAGCATTTT.

Points on this clonotype: A read error may produce the germline difference seen at one junction end. The chain couples TRBV15 to TRBJ1-4, with 11 positions matching TRBD1. Germline CDR1 LNHNV, CDR2 YYDKDF (reference sequence). The CDR3 loop spans 17 amino acids. CDR3 in DNA: TGTGCCACCAGCAGCTGGGACAGGGGGATTTTAGGTGAAAAACTGATTTTT. Residues: CATSSWDRGILGEKLIF.

V gene TRBV5-1 combines with J gene TRBJ2-5; the D gene is possibly TRBD1 (7 bases). The CDR3 totals 15 residues. V was pared by 0 bases and J by 5 bases, with 14 bases between. Germline V gene sequence: CDR1 SGHRS, CDR2 YFSETQ. The CDR3 loop reads CASSLAEGAGETQYF. For the CDR3, the DNA is TGCGCCAGCAGCTTGGCGGAGGGGGCTGGGGAGACCCAGTACTTC.

This rearrangement joins TRBV20-1 to TRBJ1-6; tentative D call: TRBD1 (5 bases). The CDR3 spans 16 residues. The germline V gene encodes CDR1 DFQATT and CDR2 SNEGSKA (reference sequence). V lost 0 bases and J lost 10, with 19 bases in between. CDR3 sequence: CSARDDRRRAGSPLHF. The DNA of the CDR3 is TGCAGTGCTAGAGATGATCGCCGCAGGGCGGGATCACCCCTCCACTTT.

The chain has TRBV20-1 and TRBJ2-3; D ambiguous. Germline V CDR1 and CDR2: DFQATT, SNEGSKA (reference sequence). Between the trimmed V and J ends, which lost 3 bases and 1 base, there was a span of 8 bases. This CDR3 region has 13 residues. CDR3 in DNA: TGCAGTGCTAGTACGGACGGCACAGATACGCAGTATTTT. This gives the protein CSASTDGTDTQYF.

This clonotype was recorded at least ten times. The chain combines TRBV9 with TRBJ2-7; tentative D call: TRBD1 (6 bases). V was trimmed by 0 bases and J by 2 bases, leaving 12 bases between them. Per germline, CDR1 SGDLS and CDR2 YYNGEE. The CDR3 spans 15 residues. CDR3 coding DNA: TGTGCCAGCAGCGTAGGTGTGGACAGAGCCTACGAGCAGTACTTC. Translated: CASSVGVDRAYEQYF.

The gene calls are TRBV4-1 and TRBJ2-3; 11 nucleotides match TRBD2. The CDR3 consists of 18 residues. Losses at the gene ends were 0 bases for V and 6 bases for J; bases not matched to a gene: 11. Germline assignment: CDR1 MGHRA and CDR2 YSYEKL. The CDR3 DNA is TGCGCCAGCAGCCAAGAGAGCAGGGCTAGCGGGAGGAAGGATACGCAGTATTTT. This codes for CASSQESRASGRKDTQYF.

This clonotype was observed a few times. The chain is built from TRBV2 and TRBJ1-6, with D perhaps TRBD1 (6 bases). Trimming removed 6 bases at V and 10 bases at J, with 13 bases between. CDR3 length: 13 amino acids. The germline V gene has CDR1 SNHLY and CDR2 FYNNEI. The CDR3 sequence: CASRRDNYSPLHF. CDR3 nucleotides: TGTGCCAGCAGGAGGGACAACTACTCACCCCTCCACTTT.

This clonotype was counted between two and nine times. The chain employs TRBV20-1 and TRBJ1-2; D unclear. Germline V CDR1 and CDR2: DFQATT, SNEGSKA (reference sequence). V lost 3 bases and J lost 8, with 22 bases in between. The CDR3 loop spans 15 amino acids. CDR3 nucleotide sequence: TGCAGTGCTAGTAGGCCAGACGGGCTGTTGGGCGGCTACACCTTC. It translates to CSASRPDGLLGGYTF.

This clonotype was picked up a small number of times. V and J are TRBV18 and TRBJ2-7, with D possibly matching TRBD1 (6 bases). V lost 2 bases to trimming and J lost 5 bases, with 10 bases between them. CDR1 and CDR2 from the germline V gene are KGHSH and LQKENI. The CDR3 is 13 amino acids. The CDR3 nucleotides are TGTGCCAGCTCACCATCACAGGGCAACGAGCAGTACTTC. Translating gives CASSPSQGNEQYF.

The chain combines TRBV20-1 with TRBJ2-4, with D perhaps TRBD1 (6 bases). The CDR3 is 15 residues long. Trimming shortened V by 6 bases and J by 8 bases, and 23 bases separated the two germline ends. CDR1 and CDR2 (germline): DFQATT, SNEGSKA (reference sequence). DNA of the CDR3: TGCAGTGCCGACGCCGCCCGGGACAAAGGGGACATTCAGTACTTC. This encodes CSADAARDKGDIQYF.

The chain joins TRBV7-9 to TRBJ2-1; TRBD2 agrees at 11 bases. Germline V gene lookup returns CDR1 SEHNR and CDR2 FQNEAQ (reference sequence). Trimming cost V 1 base and J 4 bases; bases outside gene matches: 3. The CDR3 covers 16 residues. CDR3 loop: CASSLEGLAEYNEQFF. The CDR3 region has the DNA TGTGCCAGCAGCTTAGAGGGACTAGCGGAATACAATGAGCAGTTCTTC.

The sample holds a few counts of this clonotype. V gene TRBV27 combines with J gene TRBJ2-1, with D perhaps matching TRBD1 or TRBD2 (5 bases each). This CDR3 is built from 16 residues. Between the trimmed V and J ends, which lost 3 bases and 3 bases, there was a span of 15 bases. Germline CDR1 and CDR2: MNHEY and SMNVEV (reference sequence). The CDR3 spells CASSFYPGTGYNEQFF. CDR3 coding DNA: TGTGCCAGCAGTTTTTACCCCGGGACGGGCTACAATGAGCAGTTCTTC.

This rearrangement joins TRBV29-1 to TRBJ2-3; 8 nucleotides line up with TRBD1. This CDR3 has 15 amino acids. Losses at the gene ends were 7 bases for V and 0 bases for J; bases not matched to a gene: 9. CDR1 SQVTM and CDR2 ANQGSEA come from the germline V gene. CDR3 sequence: CSAVRQGISTDTQYF. For the CDR3, the DNA is TGCAGCGCCGTTCGACAGGGGATTAGCACAGATACGCAGTATTTT.

J is TRBJ2-3 and V is TRBV28; D unresolved. The germline CDR1 and CDR2 sequences are MDHEN and SYDVKM. This CDR3 is built from 13 residues. The germline V and J ends were trimmed by 3 bases and 4 bases, with 8 bases remaining between them. For the CDR3, the DNA is TGTGCCAGCAGTTTTTTGGTTGCAGATACGCAGTATTTT. Amino acid sequence: CASSFLVADTQYF.

A few counts support this clonotype. The chain links TRBV12-3 or TRBV12-4 to TRBJ2-7, with 10 nucleotides matching TRBD2. The CDR3 loop spans 15 amino acids. The V segment lost 5 bases and the J segment 4 bases; nucleotides outside the gene matches: 8. In DNA form, the CDR3 reads TGTGCCAGCAGTCCTTCTAGCGGGGGACGTTACGAGCAGTACTTC. Its protein product is CASSPSSGGRYEQYF.

This clonotype turned up a few times. The rearrangement joins TRBV25-1 to TRBJ2-7; 7 nucleotides align to TRBD2. The CDR3 spans 15 residues. The germline CDR1 and CDR2 sequences are MGHDK and SYGVNS. V gave up 3 bases and J gave up 0 bases; unmatched junction bases: 5. The CDR3: CASSDFRDYSYEQYF. CDR3 DNA sequence: TGTGCCAGCAGTGATTTCCGGGACTACTCCTACGAGCAGTACTTC.

This chain connects TRBV15 to TRBJ1-3; D gene unclear. CDR1 is LNHNV, CDR2 YYDKDF, per germline (reference sequence). This CDR3 has 13 amino acids. Deletions cut 3 bases from V and 2 bases from J, with 5 bases between. CDR3 loop: CATSRGTGNTIYF. DNA for the CDR3: TGTGCCACCAGCAGGGGTACTGGAAACACCATATATTTT.

The chain is built from TRBV9 and TRBJ1-1, with D perhaps TRBD1 (6 bases). V was trimmed by 6 bases and J by 0 bases, leaving 9 bases between them. CDR3 size: 13 residues. Germline lookup yields CDR1 SGDLS and CDR2 YYNGEE. The CDR3 DNA reads TGTGCCAGCACCAGGGGCATGAACACTGAAGCTTTCTTT. It specifies CASTRGMNTEAFF.